This TCR beta chain is drawn from a study of identical twins. The study, taken as a whole, reports: Diverse VJ usage suggested most zero-insertion clonotypes were not invariant T cells.

Template switching (which added a universal primer site) was used, and cDNA carried unique molecular identifiers. TCRdb re-called the 5' RACE reads with MiXCR, one entry per CDR3 protein. In the table there are roughly 490,000 distinct CDR3 sequences, around an eighth of which are singletons. This CDR3 comprises 12 residues. Germline V gene data show CDR1 as SQVTM and CDR2 as ANQGSEA. J gave up 6 bases and V 7 bases, and 5 bases lay outside the gene matches. Of note for this clonotype: Its matching antigen is unknown.

The same data also went into a second study, on yellow fever vaccine responses in identical twins.

The chain carries TRBV29-1 and TRBJ2-2, with 7 bases fitting TRBD1. Sample: CD4+ T cells sorted from blood. The origin of this receptor is a woman younger than 35 in good health. The CDR3 sequence: CSATGVPGELFF. The CDR3 nucleotides are TGCAGCGCTACAGGGGTTCCCGGGGAGCTGTTTTTT.